The 5 T cell receptor beta chains in this list originate from one sample, sequenced in a study of cytomegalovirus exposure and HLA in healthy donors. Assay: immunoSEQ multiplex PCR; the TCRdb copy retains only in-frame clones and omits some. Altogether 66,000 or so clones are present, around 97% being singletons, with the ten largest covering about 1.5%. The sample taken for sequencing was PBMCs. All receptors come from a woman aged 18-29 years in good health and CMV-seropositive.

The chain is built from TRBV6-6 and TRBJ2-2, with 7 bases fitting TRBD2. CDR1 and CDR2 (germline): MNHNY, SVGAGI (reference sequence). This CDR3 is 15 amino acids long. The V gene end was trimmed by 2 bases and the J gene end by 5 bases; junction bases not matched to a gene: 5. This CDR3 is CASSYTRGDTGELFF. In nucleotides, the CDR3 is TGTGCCAGCAGTTACACCCGGGGGGATACCGGGGAGCTGTTTTTT.

CDR3 bases: TGCGCCAGCACCACGACTAGCGGGAGAGGGACAGATACGCAGTATTTT. Protein product: CASTTTSGRGTDTQYF. The chain is built from TRBV4-1 and TRBJ2-3; 12 bases are shared with TRBD2. The CDR3 totals 16 residues. Germline V gene sequence: CDR1 MGHRA, CDR2 YSYEKL. V lost 7 bases, J lost 3 bases, and 8 bases stayed unmatched.

This sequence joins TRBV28 and TRBJ1-1; D remains unclear. The CDR3 consists of 18 residues. Trimming left V 1 base short and J 1 base short, with 19 bases between. The germline V gene has CDR1 MDHEN and CDR2 SYDVKM. The CDR3 DNA reads as TGTGCCAGCAGTTTATTGACCGGGAGAAAAAATCAGAACACTGAAGCTTTCTTT. Its translation: CASSLLTGRKNQNTEAFF.

The rearrangement joins TRBV25-1 to TRBJ1-1, with D tentatively TRBD1 (6 bases). CDR3 size: 15 residues. Trimming took 4 bases from V and 3 from J, leaving 15 bases between them. Looked up from germline, CDR1 is MGHDK and CDR2 is SYGVNS. The CDR3 loop reads CASSVQQGWDTEAFF. CDR3 bases: TGTGCCAGCAGTGTCCAACAGGGTTGGGACACTGAAGCTTTCTTT.

The chain joins TRBV14 to TRBJ1-1; weak D call: TRBD1 (6 bases). The germline CDR1 and CDR2 sequences are SGHDN and FVKESK. The CDR3 sequence is 15 residues long. The V end lost 0 bases, the J end lost 5 bases, and 13 bases lay between the germline ends. CDR3 sequence (DNA): TGTGCCAGCAGCCAAGAATACAGGGTGGAGACTGAAGCTTTCTTT. Translation gives CASSQEYRVETEAFF.